These 8 T cell receptor beta chains share one sample of origin, sequenced in a study of T cells in Graves' hyperthyroidism and ophthalmopathy (dated by TCRdb to the late 2010s). The library was built by means of multiplex PCR. The sequencing machine was an Illumina HiSeq 2000. TCR beta CDR3 regions were amplified from RNA transcripts. The first round of RT-PCR for the TCR CDR3 was performed with the HTBI primer set and the Qiagen OneStep RT-PCR kit. TCRdb itself trimmed the public reads at Q25 with fastp, ran MiXCR and retained productive beta chains. Rows are combined by CDR3 protein, so each entry shows the most common genes and DNA. The sample data list some 720,000 distinct CDR3 sequences, and roughly 17% of these were observed just once. The ten largest clones take up approximately 8.4% of the sample. Sequencing input: blood. The receptors were sampled from a man younger than 30 with Graves' hyperthyroidism.

The V call is TRBV6-1, the J call TRBJ2-7; D is uncertain. CDR1 MNHNS and CDR2 SASEGT come from the germline V gene. The CDR3 is made up of 13 amino acids. The V and J ends lost 4 bases and 2 bases respectively, with 9 bases between them. For the CDR3, the DNA is TGTGCCAGCAGTGTCGCGAGGCCCTACGAGCAGTACTTC. It is translated as CASSVARPYEQYF.

This clonotype was counted between two and nine times. The V gene is TRBV11-2, the J gene TRBJ1-2; 7 positions match TRBD1. CDR1 is SGHAT, CDR2 FQNNGV, per germline. V trimming: 1 base; J trimming: 4 bases; junction bases outside the gene matches: 9. CDR3 length: 16 residues. The CDR3 loop reads CASSLGWAGGVYGYTF. The CDR3 DNA reads TGTGCCAGCAGCTTAGGATGGGCAGGGGGTGTCTATGGCTACACCTTC.

This clonotype was recorded at least ten times. This chain connects TRBV12-3 or TRBV12-4 to TRBJ2-3, with D maybe TRBD1 (6 bases). The length of the CDR3 is 16 residues. Trimming shortened V by 3 bases and J by 5 bases, and 18 bases separated the two germline ends. The CDR3 bases are TGTGCCAGCAGTTTTCTTGACAGGCCCGCCGGAGATACGCAGTATTTT. Translated, it gives CASSFLDRPAGDTQYF.

This clonotype showed up many times. CDR3 bases: TGTGCCAGCAGCCAAGTACGTAGATTCAGAATCGGAGAGACCCAGTACTTC. Its translation: CASSQVRRFRIGETQYF. The chain recombines TRBV3-1 with TRBJ2-5; unclear D gene. In germline, CDR1 is LGHDT, CDR2 YNNKEL (reference sequence). V lost 1 base and J 4 bases, leaving 19 bases between the germline ends. The CDR3 contains 17 residues.

The genes are TRBV10-3 and TRBJ2-1; 11 bases are a match to TRBD2. Germline CDR1 ENHRY, CDR2 SYGVKD. The V and J ends lost 2 bases and 6 bases, in that order; junction bases with no gene match: 12. The CDR3 totals 18 residues. The chain's CDR3 is CAISEGLAGPNFINEQFF. The CDR3 bases are TGTGCCATCAGTGAGGGACTAGCGGGCCCTAACTTCATCAATGAGCAGTTCTTC.

The rearrangement uses TRBV19 and TRBJ2-1; 8 bases are a match to TRBD1. The CDR3 sequence is 14 residues long. The junction had 9 bases not matched to a gene; V was cut back by 5 bases and J by 9 bases. The V gene's germline CDR1 is LNHDA and CDR2 SQIVND (reference sequence). CDR3 DNA sequence: TGTGCCAGTAGTTGGCAGGGGGCAGTTGGTGAGCAGTTCTTC. It yields the protein CASSWQGAVGEQFF.

This clonotype has more than one count but fewer than ten. This sequence joins TRBV20-1 and TRBJ2-7; maybe TRBD2 (6 bases). In germline, CDR1 is DFQATT, CDR2 SNEGSKA (reference sequence). V lost 6 bases and J 0 bases, leaving 21 bases between the germline ends. There are 16 residues in the CDR3. This CDR3 reads CSAPKGGGRSSYEQYF. The CDR3, as DNA: TGCAGTGCCCCGAAAGGTGGGGGGAGGAGCTCCTACGAGCAGTACTTC.

This clonotype has at least ten counts. This chain joins TRBV2 and TRBJ2-5; 7 nucleotides line up with TRBD1. Germline-derived CDR1 and CDR2 are SNHLY and FYNNEI. V lost 10 bases to trimming and J lost 3 bases; unmatched junction nucleotides: 2. The CDR3 length is 11 residues. CDR3 in amino acids: CATGTEETQYF. The CDR3 DNA reads TGTGCCACGGGGACAGAAGAGACCCAGTACTTC.